This T cell receptor beta chain was sequenced in a study of T cells after yellow fever vaccination. Notes on the study in general: Clones from primary vaccination mostly reappeared after the booster (96% CD4, roughly 87% CD8).

MiXCR, applied by TCRdb to the 5' RACE reads, yields one record per CDR3 protein. The sample has some 600,000 distinct CDR3 sequences, less than 20% seen once. The germline CDR1 and CDR2 sequences are SGHDT and YYEEEE. The CDR3 totals 15 residues. Trimming pared 5 bases from V and 9 bases from J, leaving 21 bases between. As concerns this clonotype: Its antigen is undetermined.

The sequence was obtained from a man aged 18 to 30 who received the YFV17D yellow fever vaccine. The rearrangement uses TRBV5-6 and TRBJ2-1; D may correspond to TRBD1 or TRBD2 (5 bases each). Source: PBMCs, taken 5 days after the first yellow fever vaccination. The CDR3 coding sequence is TGTGCCAGCAGTTTCGGGACCACAGTGGCGGTTGAGCAGTTCTTC. It translates to CASSFGTTVAVEQFF.